A single sample gave rise to the 32 T cell receptor beta chains below, sequenced in a study of breast tumors, draining lymph nodes, adjacent tissues. Samples came from axillary lymph nodes draining the breast cancer. TCRdb reprocessed the multiplex PCR reads via MiXCR and lists one record per CDR3 protein. The sample shows about 140,000 distinct CDR3 sequences, over 25% of them seen only once. The sequenced material came from axillary lymph node tissue. The receptors come from a female donor with breast cancer. Some clones in this sample may be carry-over from other donors' samples.

Points on this clonotype: The germline gene is not matched at one end of the junction; a read error may be the cause. The J gene is TRBJ2-5, the V gene TRBV5-1, with TRBD1 matching over 9 bases. This CDR3 contains 14 residues. Looked up from germline, CDR1 is SGHRS and CDR2 is YFSETQ. The CDR3 reads CASKLGTGKDTQYF. Written as DNA, the CDR3 is TGCGCCAGCAAATTAGGGACAGGGAAAGACACCCAGTACTTC.

As regards this clonotype: Given a much more abundant clone one base away, this may be a read error. The chain carries TRBV18 and TRBJ2-1; weak D call: TRBD2 (6 bases). Germline CDR1 is KGHSH and CDR2 is LQKENI. The CDR3 length is 13 residues. V gave up 5 bases and J gave up 6 bases, with 11 bases separating them. CDR3: CASSAGPGNEQFF. The DNA for the CDR3 is TGTGCCAGCTCAGCGGGACCCGGCAATGAGCAGTTCTTC.

Details on this clonotype: The germline gene is not matched at one end of the junction; a read error may be the cause. The rearrangement uses TRBV6-4 and TRBJ1-5, with a possible D match to TRBD1 (6 bases). Per germline, CDR1 MRHNA and CDR2 SNTAGT. The CDR3 has 17 amino acids. The chain's CDR3 is CASSDTDFQDSKQPQRF. In nucleotides, the CDR3 is TGTGCCAGCAGTGACACCGACTTCCAGGACAGCAAACAGCCCCAGCGTTTT.

This clonotype was counted ten times or more. This chain joins TRBV18 and TRBJ2-5; the D is unclear. V was shortened by 4 bases and J by 2 bases, with 14 bases between the two germline ends. Per the germline V gene, CDR1 is KGHSH and CDR2 is LQKENI. CDR3 length: 15 residues. CDR3 region: CASSLQYSAQETQYF. The CDR3 DNA sequence: TGTGCCAGCTCACTTCAGTATAGTGCGCAAGAGACCCAGTACTTC.

This clonotype was found many times. V is TRBV4-2 and J is TRBJ2-5, with D tentatively TRBD2 (6 bases). Trimming took 0 bases from V and 7 from J, leaving 15 bases between them. The CDR3 covers 15 residues. The V gene's germline CDR1 is LGHNA and CDR2 YNFKEQ. CDR3 coding DNA: TGTGCCAGCAGCCAAGATCGCACTAGCTCGGGGACCCAGTACTTC. Translated: CASSQDRTSSGTQYF.

This clonotype has only one observation. The chain combines TRBV10-3 with TRBJ1-1, with TRBD1 as a possible D gene (6 bases). CDR1 and CDR2 from the germline V gene are ENHRY and SYGVKD. With 6 bases removed from V and 3 bases from J, the gap between germline ends came to 20 bases. The length of the CDR3 is 16 residues. CDR3 amino acids: CAIRGGPNLADTEAFF. CDR3 nucleotides: TGTGCCATCAGGGGGGGCCCCAATTTGGCGGACACTGAAGCTTTCTTT.

Regarding this clonotype: A read error may produce the germline difference seen at one junction end. The J gene is TRBJ1-6, the V gene TRBV6-5; 8 bases fit TRBD1. Per germline, CDR1 MNHEY and CDR2 SVGAGI. There are 16 residues in the CDR3. DNA of the CDR3: TGTGCCAGCAGTTACGCTGACAGGGGAAGAATTTCTCCCCCCCACTTT. This sequence encodes CASSYADRGRISPPHF.

In its sample, this clonotype was seen many times. The CDR3 sequence is CASSFLQGNNSPLHF. For the CDR3, the DNA is TGTGCCAGCAGTTTCCTGCAGGGAAATAATTCACCCCTCCACTTT. The V gene is TRBV28, the J gene TRBJ1-6; D may be TRBD1 (5 bases). There are 15 residues in the CDR3. Germline V gene sequence: CDR1 MDHEN, CDR2 SYDVKM. V dropped 3 bases and J dropped 5 bases, with 11 bases sitting between them.

On this clonotype: At one boundary the junction diverges from the germline segment, which might be a read error. The rearrangement joins TRBV2 to TRBJ2-1; possible D gene TRBD2, 7 bases. Germline CDR1 reads SNHLY; CDR2 reads FYNNEI. This CDR3 comprises 15 residues. CDR3 bases: TGTGCCAGCAGTGAATGGGGGGGCGGGTACAATGAACAGTCCTTC. Translating gives CASSEWGGGYNEQSF.

Only a few counts were recorded for this clonotype. A single base separates this from a much larger clone, so it may be a read error. V gene TRBV5-8 combines with J gene TRBJ1-3, with D perhaps TRBD1 (5 bases). V was clipped by 4 bases and J by 2 bases, with 16 bases between them. This CDR3 contains 16 residues. CDR1 is SGHTS, CDR2 YDEGEE, per germline. CDR3 sequence (DNA): TGTGCCAGCAGCGCTCGACAGACCATCACTGGAAACACCATATATTTT. Its protein product is CASSARQTITGNTIYF.

This clonotype is deemed medium-sized. V usage is TRBV7-2 and J usage is TRBJ2-7, with 12 bases lining up with TRBD2. This CDR3 spans 15 amino acids. Losses at the gene ends were 5 bases for V and 3 bases for J; bases not matched to a gene: 5. Germline V gives CDR1 SGHTA, CDR2 FQGNSA. The CDR3 DNA is TGTGCCAGCAGCCCAACTAGCGGGGGGCTCTACGAGCAGTACGTC. Translating gives CASSPTSGGLYEQYV.

In its sample, this clonotype was seen many times. V and J are TRBV2 and TRBJ2-7; D perhaps matches TRBD2 (5 bases). In germline, CDR1 is SNHLY, CDR2 FYNNEI. There are 15 residues in the CDR3. The germline V and J ends were trimmed by 1 base and 2 bases, with 12 bases remaining between them. In nucleotides, the CDR3 is TGTGCCAGCAGTGAAGGATACGGTAGCGCCTACGAGCAGTACTTC. Encoded protein: CASSEGYGSAYEQYF.

The J gene is TRBJ1-4, the V gene TRBV9; the match to TRBD1 covers 9 bases. The V gene's germline CDR1 is SGDLS and CDR2 YYNGEE. J was trimmed by 6 bases and V by 3 bases; bases with no gene match: 3. This CDR3 is 14 amino acids long. The CDR3 spells CASSDWTGDEKLFF. The CDR3 nucleotides read TGTGCCAGCAGCGATTGGACAGGGGATGAAAAACTGTTTTTT.

The V and J genes are TRBV20-1 and TRBJ2-5, with D unclear. The CDR3 has 13 residues. Germline V lookup: CDR1 DFQATT, CDR2 SNEGSKA (reference sequence). V was cut by 0 bases and J by 9 bases, with 14 bases left in between. The CDR3 DNA sequence: TGCAGTGCTAGAGATAGGAATAGCAAGGCCCAGTACTTC. Translating gives CSARDRNSKAQYF.

This clonotype was observed at least ten times. This rearrangement joins TRBV20-1 to TRBJ1-5; 7 bases fit TRBD1. The CDR3 is made up of 14 amino acids. Germline V gene lookup returns CDR1 DFQATT and CDR2 SNEGSKA (reference sequence). V lost 5 bases and J lost 7; bases outside the gene matches: 11. CDR3 DNA: TGCAGTGCTGGACCACAGGGGCTGCAGCAGCCCCAGCATTTT. This translates into CSAGPQGLQQPQHF.

As concerns this clonotype: This sequence may be a read error, since a much larger clone differs from it by one base. J is TRBJ2-7 and V is TRBV6-5; D is perhaps TRBD2 (6 bases). CDR1 is MNHEY, CDR2 SVGAGI, per germline. The germline V and J ends were trimmed by 5 bases and 2 bases, with 16 bases remaining between them. The CDR3 extends over 15 amino acids. The CDR3 DNA sequence: TGTGCCAGCAGTCACAGTGCCGGGGGTGCCTACGAGCAGTACTTC. It codes for CASSHSAGGAYEQYF.

The sample holds many counts of this clonotype. This chain joins TRBV12-3 or TRBV12-4 and TRBJ1-3; D might be TRBD1 (6 bases). V lost 3 bases and J lost 4, with 7 bases in between. The CDR3 loop spans 13 amino acids. The CDR3, as DNA: TGTGCCAGCAGTTTTGGACAGGGAAACACCATATATTTT. Translated, it gives CASSFGQGNTIYF.

This clonotype was seen many times. This sequence joins TRBV5-1 and TRBJ2-7; 7 nucleotides line up with TRBD1. The V and J ends lost 4 bases and 5 bases, in that order; junction bases with no gene match: 6. Germline V CDR1 and CDR2: SGHRS, YFSETQ. The CDR3 has 13 residues. CDR3 bases: TGCGCCAGCAGCCCGACGGGACAGAACGAGCAGTACGTC. Translation: CASSPTGQNEQYV.

Only a few counts were recorded for this clonotype. The V call is TRBV18, the J call TRBJ2-1; the D gene is possibly TRBD1 (5 bases). The V end lost 3 bases, the J end lost 9 bases, and 24 bases lay between the germline ends. CDR1 is KGHSH, CDR2 LQKENI, per germline. This CDR3 is built from 17 residues. The CDR3, as DNA: TGTGCCAGCTCACCGGGGCAGGGTACGTTCAAAAAAGGTGAGCAGTTCTTC. Residues: CASSPGQGTFKKGEQFF.

This sequence joins TRBV2 and TRBJ2-3, with D possibly matching TRBD2 (6 bases). The CDR3 spans 14 residues. CDR1 and CDR2 from the germline V gene are SNHLY and FYNNEI. Deletions cut 6 bases from V and 7 bases from J, with 17 bases between. Here the CDR3 reads CASSLTAGENTQYF. DNA of the CDR3: TGTGCCAGCAGCTTGACAGCGGGTGAAAATACGCAGTATTTT.

Of note for this clonotype: This may stem from a read error, because a much larger clone lies one nucleotide away. The chain has TRBV6-6 and TRBJ1-6; D is possibly TRBD1 (6 bases). This CDR3 contains 15 residues. From germline, CDR1 is MNHNY and CDR2 SVGAGI (reference sequence). The chain's CDR3 is CAGSHENRELSPLHF. The DNA of the CDR3 is TGTGCCGGCAGTCACGAGAACAGGGAACTTTCACCCCTCCACTTT.

This clonotype showed up many times. The chain is built from TRBV18 and TRBJ1-2; D is ambiguous. V lost 2 bases and J lost 8, with 15 bases in between. The CDR3 consists of 14 residues. Germline values: CDR1 KGHSH, CDR2 LQKENI. In DNA, the CDR3 is TGTGCCAGCTCACCAAGTAGGGATCTCGAGGGCTACACCTTC. It is translated as CASSPSRDLEGYTF.

The chain couples TRBV24-1 to TRBJ1-5, with D perhaps TRBD1 (6 bases). The CDR3 has 20 amino acids. Germline V gene sequence: CDR1 KGHDR, CDR2 SFDVKD. Trimming stripped 3 bases from V and 2 bases from J, with 25 bases between. The CDR3 bases are TGTGCCACCAGTGATCTTAGCGGGGGGGCAGGAAATGGGGGCAATCAGCCCCAGCATTTT. Its translation: CATSDLSGGAGNGGNQPQHF.

Notes on this clonotype: A junction boundary mismatches the germline segment, possibly from a read error. This chain joins TRBV5-1 and TRBJ2-3, with D perhaps TRBD2 (6 bases). The CDR3 length is 15 residues. Germline V CDR1 and CDR2: SGHRS, YFSETQ. CDR3 bases: TGCGCCGGCAGGAAGACTAGTGGGGAAACAGATACGCAGTATTTT. Translated, it gives CAGRKTSGETDTQYF.

This clonotype was detected only a few times. This sequence may be a read error, since a much larger clone differs from it by one base. The rearrangement links TRBV13 to TRBJ2-2; D may correspond to TRBD1 or TRBD2 (5 bases each). Germline V gene data show CDR1 as PRHDT and CDR2 as FYEKMQ (reference sequence). The CDR3 loop spans 14 amino acids. Trimming removed 6 bases at V and 5 bases at J, with 13 bases between. CDR3 nucleotide sequence: TGTGCCAGCAGGCAGAGGGGAGATACCGGGGAGCTGTTTTTT. It specifies CASRQRGDTGELFF.

The chain couples TRBV20-1 to TRBJ2-7; possibly TRBD1 for D (5 bases). This CDR3 has 15 residues. The V end was cut by 6 bases, the J end by 2 bases, with 20 bases between. Per germline, CDR1 DFQATT and CDR2 SNEGSKA (reference sequence). The chain's CDR3 is CSALSPRQLTYEQYF. CDR3 nucleotide sequence: TGCAGTGCGCTCTCTCCGAGACAGTTAACCTACGAGCAGTACTTC.

The chain carries TRBV19 and TRBJ1-2, with D maybe TRBD1 (6 bases). The germline V gene has CDR1 LNHDA and CDR2 SQIVND (reference sequence). The CDR3 totals 16 residues. The V and J ends lost 7 bases and 9 bases respectively, with 27 bases between them. The CDR3 DNA sequence: TGTGCCAGTACTCTAGGGTCCGGGACAAGAGGGAGTAGCTACACCTTC. Its translation: CASTLGSGTRGSSYTF.

Notes on this clonotype: One end of the junction is discordant with germline, which a read error may explain. This chain uses TRBV6-5 with TRBJ1-5, with D possibly being TRBD1 (5 bases). Germline CDR1 reads MNHEY; CDR2 reads SVGAGI. This CDR3 is 15 amino acids long. This CDR3 is CASSSQKGCNQPQHF. DNA for the CDR3: TGTGCCAGCAGTTCCCAAAAGGGGTGCAACCAGCCCCAGCATTTT.

V is TRBV12-3 or TRBV12-4 and J is TRBJ1-2; 9 bases match TRBD1. This CDR3 has 15 residues. Losses at the gene ends were 4 bases for V and 8 bases for J; bases not matched to a gene: 11. The CDR3 here is CASSSQDRGLRGYTF. CDR3 nucleotide sequence: TGTGCCAGCAGTTCTCAGGACAGGGGACTTAGAGGCTACACCTTC.

Regarding this clonotype: A read error is likely, as this CDR3 ends without the conserved phenylalanine or tryptophan. This chain connects TRBV2 to TRBJ1-6; perhaps TRBD1 as D (5 bases). Germline V gene sequence: CDR1 SNHLY, CDR2 FYNNEI. This CDR3 has 14 amino acids. The chain's CDR3 is CASREGVSLPPLHS. DNA for the CDR3: TGTGCCAGCAGGGAAGGGGTTTCTCTCCCACCCCTCCACTCT.

This clonotype has a count of ten or more. The V gene is TRBV4-3, the J gene TRBJ2-3; D is unresolved. V was cut by 5 bases and J by 0 bases, with 9 bases left in between. The CDR3 consists of 14 residues. The germline CDR1 and CDR2 sequences are LGHNA and YSLEER. In nucleotides, the CDR3 is TGCGCCAGCAGCTTATACGCCAGCACAGATACGCAGTATTTT. Translation: CASSLYASTDTQYF.

J is TRBJ2-7 and V is TRBV20-1, with D unresolved. V was cut by 0 bases and J by 9 bases, with 15 bases left in between. The CDR3 has 13 amino acids. CDR1 is DFQATT, CDR2 SNEGSKA, per germline (reference sequence). Written as DNA, the CDR3 is TGCAGTGCTAGAGAGGGATTGTTCAATGCGCAGTACTTC. Translated: CSAREGLFNAQYF.